These 28 T cell receptor beta chains share one sample of origin, sequenced in a study of Tregs in tolerant kidney transplant recipients. Clones were sequenced by immunoSEQ multiplex PCR, and TCRdb holds only the in-frame ones, with some missing. The sample lists about 110,000 clones, 85% to 90% occurring once. The sequenced sample was CD4+ T cells from blood, obtained before the transplant. These TCRs come from a human donor who received a combined kidney and bone marrow transplant.

CDR3 sequence: CASSFGRSGGGYQETQYF. For the CDR3, the DNA is TGCGCCAGCAGCTTCGGACGTAGCGGGGGGGGCTACCAAGAGACCCAGTACTTC. The rearrangement uses TRBV5-1 and TRBJ2-5, with 11 bases lining up with TRBD2. This CDR3 is 18 amino acids long. The J segment lost 0 bases and the V segment lost 2 bases, leaving 9 bases of the junction unmatched. Germline V lookup: CDR1 SGHRS, CDR2 YFSETQ.

The chain carries TRBV2 and TRBJ2-7; D is possibly TRBD1 (6 bases). Germline V CDR1 and CDR2: SNHLY, FYNNEI. The CDR3 consists of 15 residues. V lost 6 bases and J 7 bases, leaving 22 bases between the germline ends. CDR3 in amino acids: CASRADRTKNGEQYF. The CDR3, as DNA: TGTGCCAGCAGGGCCGACAGGACCAAAAACGGGGAGCAGTACTTC. The full variable domain, with the rest looked up from reference TRBV2 and TRBJ2-7, is EPEVTQTPSHQVTQMGQEVILRCVPISNHLYFYWYRQILGQKVEFLVSFYNNEISEKSEIFDDQFSVERPDGSNFTLKIRSTKLEDSAMYFCASRADRTKNGEQYFGPGTRLTVT.

The chain employs TRBV11-2 and TRBJ2-1; TRBD2 aligns across 8 bases. The CDR3 loop spans 16 amino acids. Trimming took 1 base from V and 4 from J; bases not matched to a gene: 6. CDR1 is SGHAT and CDR2 is FQNNGV in the germline V gene. The chain's CDR3 is CASSLAGGHMYNEQFF. In nucleotides, the CDR3 is TGTGCCAGCAGCTTAGCGGGGGGGCACATGTACAATGAGCAGTTCTTC.

V gene TRBV2 combines with J gene TRBJ1-5, with a weak D call TRBD1 (6 bases). Looked up from germline, CDR1 is SNHLY and CDR2 is FYNNEI. The CDR3 extends over 15 amino acids. V was cut by 4 bases and J by 4 bases, with 14 bases left in between. CDR3 loop: CASSGSGGGNQPQHF. Here the CDR3 DNA reads TGTGCCAGCAGTGGGTCGGGAGGGGGGAATCAGCCCCAGCATTTT.

The chain joins TRBV18 to TRBJ2-7, with 9 bases fitting TRBD1. Trimming took 6 bases from V and 3 from J; bases not matched to a gene: 9. This CDR3 has 15 amino acids. Germline assignment: CDR1 KGHSH and CDR2 LQKENI. CDR3 protein: CASSQLQGAIYEQYF. The CDR3 nucleotides read TGTGCCAGCTCCCAATTACAGGGGGCGATCTACGAGCAGTACTTC.

This chain joins TRBV5-5 and TRBJ2-5, with D hard to call. The CDR3 contains 13 residues. Germline CDR1 reads SGHKS; CDR2 reads YYEKEE (reference sequence). The V gene lost 7 bases and the J gene lost 0 bases, with 10 bases spanning the gap. The CDR3 DNA follows: TGTGCCAGCGTACTCGGTTACCAAGAGACCCAGTACTTC. Its protein is CASVLGYQETQYF.

The chain is built from TRBV9 and TRBJ2-2; 8 bases fit TRBD1. With 3 bases clipped from V and 4 bases from J, the junction kept 5 bases outside the gene matches. The length of the CDR3 is 15 residues. The V gene's germline CDR1 is SGDLS and CDR2 YYNGEE. The CDR3: CASSAGTGLTGELFF. The DNA of the CDR3 is TGTGCCAGCAGCGCCGGGACAGGCCTCACCGGGGAGCTGTTTTTT.

The J gene is TRBJ1-5, the V gene TRBV5-6, with 10 nucleotides matching TRBD1. CDR1 is SGHDT and CDR2 is YYEEEE in the germline V gene. The J segment lost 5 bases and the V segment lost 3 bases, leaving 11 bases of the junction unmatched. The CDR3 contains 17 residues. In nucleotides, the CDR3 is TGTGCCAGCAGCTCTACCGGGACAGGGGCTAACCATCAGCCCCAGCATTTT. Protein sequence: CASSSTGTGANHQPQHF.

The chain joins TRBV14 to TRBJ2-2, with 7 bases aligning to TRBD1. The V gene's germline CDR1 is SGHDN and CDR2 FVKESK. V lost 4 bases and J lost 4; bases outside the gene matches: 12. There are 17 residues in the CDR3. CDR3 protein: CASSPQTGRGRTGELFF. The CDR3 nucleotides are TGTGCCAGCAGCCCACAGACAGGGAGAGGTCGCACCGGGGAGCTGTTTTTT. The variable domain in full, with the rest retrieved from reference TRBV14 and TRBJ2-2, is EAGVTQFPSHSVIEKGQTVTLRCDPISGHDNLYWYRRVMGKEIKFLLHFVKESKQDESGMPNNRFLAERTGGTYSTLKVQPAELEDSGVYFCASSPQTGRGRTGELFFGEGSRLTVL.

The genes are TRBV5-4 and TRBJ1-4; 7 bases fit TRBD1. Trimming at V came to 6 bases and at J to 8 bases, leaving 10 bases not matched to a gene. This CDR3 has 14 amino acids. Germline lookup yields CDR1 SGHNT and CDR2 YYREEE (reference sequence). The chain's CDR3 is CASTFAGGEEKLFF. CDR3 in DNA: TGTGCCAGCACCTTCGCAGGGGGAGAGGAAAAACTGTTTTTT.

J is TRBJ2-7 and V is TRBV6-6, with a tentative D call TRBD1 (6 bases). This CDR3 is 16 amino acids long. Deletions cut 0 bases from V and 3 bases from J, with 15 bases between. Germline V gives CDR1 MNHNY, CDR2 SVGAGI (reference sequence). The DNA for the CDR3 is TGTGCCAGCAGTTACTCAGGGGGTCCACAGGGCTACGAGCAGTACTTC. Residues: CASSYSGGPQGYEQYF.

The gene calls are TRBV19 and TRBJ2-4, with 13 bases identical to TRBD2. V dropped 4 bases and J dropped 0; count of bases not matched to a gene: 9. This CDR3 has 19 residues. Per the germline V gene, CDR1 is LNHDA and CDR2 is SQIVND (reference sequence). The CDR3 reads CASSSTTSGGPLAKNIQYF. DNA of the CDR3: TGTGCCAGTAGTAGCACGACTAGCGGGGGGCCTCTAGCCAAAAACATTCAGTACTTC.

This sequence joins TRBV6-5 and TRBJ2-7; 9 nucleotides agree with TRBD1. Germline CDR1 and CDR2: MNHEY and SVGAGI. V gave up 6 bases and J gave up 5 bases; unmatched junction bases: 8. This CDR3 has 14 amino acids. The CDR3 loop is CASSTGTGSNEQYF. CDR3 in DNA: TGTGCCAGCAGCACCGGGACAGGGTCCAACGAGCAGTACTTC.

The genes are TRBV5-1 and TRBJ2-5; TRBD1 matches at 7 bases. Germline trimming cut 4 bases from V and 4 bases from J; bases unmatched to any gene: 10. Germline values: CDR1 SGHRS, CDR2 YFSETQ. This CDR3 region has 15 residues. The CDR3 here is CASSPRDRAVETQYF. CDR3 coding DNA: TGCGCCAGCAGCCCAAGAGACAGGGCTGTAGAGACCCAGTACTTC. The whole variable domain, remainder taken from reference TRBV5-1 and TRBJ2-5, is KAGVTQTPRYLIKTRGQQVTLSCSPISGHRSVSWYQQTPGQGLQFLFEYFSETQRNKGNFPGRFSGRQFSNSRSEMNVSTLELGDSALYLCASSPRDRAVETQYFGPGTRLLVL.

This clone was detected once. The rearrangement links TRBV5-4 to TRBJ1-3; D not certain. Per germline, CDR1 SGHNT and CDR2 YYREEE (reference sequence). V lost 0 bases and J lost 3, with 7 bases in between. CDR3 size: 14 residues. The CDR3 coding sequence is TGTGCCAGCAGCTTGGTCGGAGGTGGAAACACCATATATTTT. Translated, it gives CASSLVGGGNTIYF.

The rearrangement uses TRBV7-9 and TRBJ2-1, with 9 bases that match TRBD2. CDR1 is SEHNR, CDR2 FQNEAQ, per germline (reference sequence). The CDR3 is 16 amino acids. Trimming cost V 5 bases and J 7 bases; bases outside gene matches: 12. The CDR3 DNA reads as TGTGCCAGCAGCCTGGAAGGTCTAGCGGGGTTGAATGAGCAGTTCTTC. Translated: CASSLEGLAGLNEQFF.

V usage is TRBV4-1 and J usage is TRBJ2-1; 11 bases match TRBD2. V shed 1 base and J 1 base; nucleotides not matched to a gene: 15. The length of the CDR3 is 21 residues. Germline V gene lookup returns CDR1 MGHRA and CDR2 YSYEKL. CDR3 in DNA: TGCGCCAGCAGCCAAGTGTTAGCGGGGGGGTTCCCAGCAAGGTCCTACAATGAGCAGTTCTTC. Translated: CASSQVLAGGFPARSYNEQFF.

The CDR3 nucleotides read TGTGCCAGCTCACCGTCTATCTCTGGAAACACCATATATTTT. Translating gives CASSPSISGNTIYF. The chain joins TRBV18 to TRBJ1-3; no firm D call. Germline CDR1 KGHSH, CDR2 LQKENI. This CDR3 spans 14 amino acids. V dropped 3 bases and J dropped 0 bases, with 6 bases sitting between them. Based on the CDR3 plus reference TRBV18 and TRBJ1-3, the full variable domain is NAGVMQNPRHLVRRRGQEARLRCSPMKGHSHVYWYRQLPEEGLKFMVYLQKENIIDESGMPKERFSAEFPKEGPSILRIQQVVRGDSAAYFCASSPSISGNTIYFGEGSWLTVV.

The chain links TRBV19 to TRBJ1-4, with 8 bases matching TRBD1. The CDR3 extends over 16 amino acids. Looked up from germline, CDR1 is LNHDA and CDR2 is SQIVND (reference sequence). The ends lost 5 bases at V and 0 bases at J; junction bases unmatched: 5. In DNA, the CDR3 is TGTGCCAGTAGTCCCGGGACAGGTGCAACTAATGAAAAACTGTTTTTT. It is translated as CASSPGTGATNEKLFF.

The chain is built from TRBV12-1 and TRBJ2-5; TRBD1 is taken as the D call from the table, unchecked against the DNA. TRBV12-1 is classified as a pseudogene. CDR3 length: 17 amino acids. CDR3 bases: TGTGCCAGCAGCTTCGCACTATTTGACAGGGGAAAAGAGACCCAGTACTTC. Amino acids: CASSFALFDRGKETQYF.

V gene TRBV11-3 combines with J gene TRBJ2-5; TRBD2 might be the D (5 bases). The CDR3 is 13 amino acids. Germline lookup yields CDR1 SGHNT and CDR2 YENEEA. V dropped 3 bases and J dropped 5 bases, with 10 bases sitting between them. The CDR3 protein is CASSFGVGETQYF. The CDR3, as DNA: TGTGCCAGCAGCTTCGGGGTGGGGGAGACCCAGTACTTC.

This chain connects TRBV5-1 to TRBJ2-7; D not certain. CDR3 size: 12 residues. The germline V and J ends were trimmed by 4 bases and 5 bases, with 10 bases remaining between them. Germline V lookup: CDR1 SGHRS, CDR2 YFSETQ. DNA of the CDR3: TGCGCCAGCAGCCTGGGTCGGGACGAGCAGTACTTC. It yields the protein CASSLGRDEQYF. Variable domain in full (rest from reference TRBV5-1 and TRBJ2-7): KAGVTQTPRYLIKTRGQQVTLSCSPISGHRSVSWYQQTPGQGLQFLFEYFSETQRNKGNFPGRFSGRQFSNSRSEMNVSTLELGDSALYLCASSLGRDEQYFGPGTRLTVT.

This chain connects TRBV7-2 to TRBJ1-1; 9 positions match TRBD1. Looked up from germline, CDR1 is SGHTA and CDR2 is FQGNSA. The CDR3 totals 16 residues. V gave up 5 bases and J gave up 5 bases; unmatched junction bases: 12. This CDR3 reads CASSIPTGGGRTEAFF. Written as DNA, the CDR3 is TGTGCCAGCAGCATACCCACAGGGGGCGGACGGACTGAAGCTTTCTTT. Drawing the rest from reference TRBV7-2 and TRBJ1-1, the complete variable domain is GAGVSQSPSNKVTEKGKDVELRCDPISGHTALYWYRQSLGQGLEFLIYFQGNSAPDKSGLPSDRFSAERTGGSVSTLTIQRTQQEDSAVYLCASSIPTGGGRTEAFFGQGTRLTVV.

This clone showed up just once. This chain joins TRBV5-1 and TRBJ2-5; 9 nucleotides match TRBD1. This CDR3 is 13 amino acids long. Germline V gene data show CDR1 as SGHRS and CDR2 as YFSETQ. J gave up 3 bases and V 5 bases, and 2 bases lay outside the gene matches. Here the CDR3 reads CASRRTGEETQYF. The CDR3, as DNA: TGCGCCAGCAGACGGACAGGGGAAGAGACCCAGTACTTC.

The chain recombines TRBV5-4 with TRBJ1-1; weak D call: TRBD1 (6 bases). This CDR3 comprises 13 residues. Between the trimmed V and J ends, which lost 4 bases and 8 bases, there was a span of 15 bases. Germline CDR1 and CDR2: SGHNT and YYREEE (reference sequence). The CDR3 spells CASSPPEGTEAFF. As DNA, the CDR3 is TGTGCCAGCAGCCCCCCAGAGGGGACAGAAGCTTTCTTT.

The chain recombines TRBV2 with TRBJ2-3; TRBD2 matches at 10 bases. The CDR3 loop spans 14 amino acids. Germline V lookup: CDR1 SNHLY, CDR2 FYNNEI. Trimming took 7 bases from V and 3 from J; bases not matched to a gene: 4. This CDR3 is CASTASGSTDTQYF. The CDR3 DNA follows: TGTGCCAGCACCGCTAGCGGGAGTACAGATACGCAGTATTTT. Full variable domain (remainder filled in from reference TRBV2 and TRBJ2-3): EPEVTQTPSHQVTQMGQEVILRCVPISNHLYFYWYRQILGQKVEFLVSFYNNEISEKSEIFDDQFSVERPDGSNFTLKIRSTKLEDSAMYFCASTASGSTDTQYFGPGTRLTVL.

The CDR3 nucleotides are TGTGCCAGCAGTAATCTAGCGACTAGCACAGATACGCAGTATTTT. Translation: CASSNLATSTDTQYF. This chain uses TRBV6-5 with TRBJ2-3, with D possibly TRBD2 on 6 matching bases. The CDR3 spans 15 residues. The germline CDR1 and CDR2 sequences are MNHEY and SVGAGI. Deletions cut 5 bases from V and 0 bases from J, with 12 bases between.

This rearrangement joins TRBV5-4 to TRBJ1-2, with 8 positions matching TRBD1. Germline V gives CDR1 SGHNT, CDR2 YYREEE (reference sequence). The trim removed 5 bases at V and 2 bases at J, leaving 8 bases unmatched. The CDR3 is 15 residues long. The CDR3 is CASSSQGAVNYGYTF. CDR3 coding DNA: TGTGCCAGCAGTTCGCAGGGGGCTGTCAACTATGGCTACACCTTC.